The 18 T cell receptor beta chains reported below all come from one sample, sequenced in a study of CXCR3-negative and CXCR3-positive naive CD8 T cells. Study-level findings and limits: The study found more hydrophobic TRB CDR3s in CXCR3-positive naive cells than in CXCR3-negative naive cells.

Their specific antigens are unknown. UMI-tagged TRB cDNA libraries were built via 5' RACE. TCRdb re-called the 5' RACE reads, yielding one record per CDR3 amino acid sequence without DNA. Its table lists around 150,000 distinct CDR3 sequences. The sample comprised naive CXCR3+ CD8+ T cells from blood. Subset given: CD45RO-CCR7+CD27+CD95- naive CD8+ T cells expressing CXCR3 (TNR3+). The source is a human donor in good health. Some clones in this sample may be carry-over from other donors' samples.

The rearrangement uses TRBV15 and TRBJ2-1; TCRdb's D call of TRBD1 is untestable without DNA. Germline-derived CDR1 and CDR2 are LNHNV and YYDKDF (reference sequence). This CDR3 is 15 amino acids long. CDR3 region: CATSSGTGGGDEQFF.

J is TRBJ2-7 and V is TRBV9; no DNA is available, so the TRBD1 call from TCRdb remains unchecked. The CDR3 contains 15 residues. Per germline, CDR1 SGDLS and CDR2 YYNGEE. This CDR3 is CASSTGIGAGYEQYF.

The rearrangement uses TRBV5-1 and TRBJ2-1; TCRdb lists TRBD2, though no DNA is available to test this call. Looked up from germline, CDR1 is SGHRS and CDR2 is YFSETQ. The CDR3 has 14 amino acids. CDR3 loop: CASSPGTGRDEQFF.

The V gene is TRBV7-8, the J gene TRBJ1-6; TCRdb designates TRBD1, a call that cannot be tested without DNA. The CDR3 runs 14 residues. CDR1 is SGHVS and CDR2 is FQNEAQ in the germline V gene. CDR3 in amino acids: CARSPGTGNSPLHF.

The CDR3 spells CASSYQDPNEKLFF. V gene TRBV7-9 combines with J gene TRBJ1-4. In germline, CDR1 is SEHNR, CDR2 FQNEAQ (reference sequence). CDR3 length: 14 amino acids.

The rearrangement uses TRBV19 and TRBJ2-1; TCRdb's assignment of TRBD1 cannot be checked, as there is no DNA. The CDR3 runs 13 residues. Germline CDR1 reads LNHDA; CDR2 reads SQIVND (reference sequence). The CDR3 region is CASRETGATEQFF.

The rearrangement joins TRBV4-3 to TRBJ2-3; TCRdb picks TRBD2, but there is no DNA to check that call. From germline, CDR1 is LGHNA and CDR2 YSLEER. This CDR3 comprises 18 residues. The CDR3 spells CASSQEVAGVLGTDTQYF.

The rearrangement links TRBV5-1 to TRBJ2-1. There are 17 residues in the CDR3. CDR1 SGHRS and CDR2 YFSETQ come from the germline V gene. This CDR3 reads CASSLEYGYISYNEQFF.

The rearrangement links TRBV12-5 to TRBJ1-4. Per germline, CDR1 LGHNT and CDR2 FRNRAP. The CDR3 has 14 amino acids. The CDR3 protein is CASGLVRKNEKLFF.

CDR3 protein: CSVHVADTDTQYF. The rearrangement links TRBV29-1 to TRBJ2-3; the D gene TCRdb calls, TRBD2, cannot be checked with no DNA. Germline V gene lookup returns CDR1 SQVTM and CDR2 ANQGSEA. The CDR3 runs to 13 residues.

V is TRBV10-3 and J is TRBJ2-3. CDR1 ENHRY and CDR2 SYGVKD come from the germline V gene. The CDR3 runs to 13 residues. The CDR3 here is CAISVGSADTQYF.

V usage is TRBV29-1 and J usage is TRBJ2-2; TCRdb reports TRBD1, a call that lacks DNA to check it against. CDR3 size: 15 residues. CDR1 is SQVTM, CDR2 ANQGSEA, per germline. This chain's CDR3 is CSVENRGENTGELFF.

The gene calls are TRBV4-1 and TRBJ1-2; TCRdb selects TRBD1, and the lack of DNA leaves this call unchecked. The CDR3 runs to 14 residues. Germline CDR1 reads MGHRA; CDR2 reads YSYEKL. Here the CDR3 reads CASSQDTGGYGYTF.

CDR3 in amino acids: CSVEDPAGEISDTQYF. The chain couples TRBV29-1 to TRBJ2-3; TCRdb names TRBD2, which stays unverified in the absence of DNA. The CDR3 is 16 residues long. Germline lookup yields CDR1 SQVTM and CDR2 ANQGSEA.

CDR3 amino acids: CASSVESGSGYSYEQYF. The J gene is TRBJ2-7, the V gene TRBV9; TCRdb's D gene call, TRBD2, goes unchecked for lack of DNA. This CDR3 has 17 residues. Germline-derived CDR1 and CDR2 are SGDLS and YYNGEE.

The chain has TRBV7-9 and TRBJ2-1; TCRdb lists TRBD1, though no DNA is available to test this call. The length of the CDR3 is 13 residues. CDR1 is SEHNR and CDR2 is FQNEAQ in the germline V gene (reference sequence). The CDR3 region is CASSPTGSNEQFF. The full variable domain, in which reference TRBV7-9 and TRBJ2-1 provide the parts outside the CDR3, is DTGVSQNPRHKITKRGQNVTFRCDPISEHNRLYWYRQTLGQGPEFLTYFQNEAQLEKSRLLSDRFSAERPKGSFSTLEIQRTEQGDSAMYLCASSPTGSNEQFFGPGTRLTVL.

V is TRBV24-1 and J is TRBJ2-6; the TRBD1 assignment by TCRdb is unverifiable without DNA. Looked up from germline, CDR1 is KGHDR and CDR2 is SFDVKD. The CDR3 is made up of 19 amino acids. The CDR3 loop reads CATSGGQGYVTTGANVLTF.

The CDR3 spells CASSYASGSGYEQYF. This chain connects TRBV27 to TRBJ2-7; TCRdb lists TRBD2, though no DNA is available to test this call. Germline loops: CDR1 MNHEY, CDR2 SMNVEV (reference sequence). There are 15 residues in the CDR3.